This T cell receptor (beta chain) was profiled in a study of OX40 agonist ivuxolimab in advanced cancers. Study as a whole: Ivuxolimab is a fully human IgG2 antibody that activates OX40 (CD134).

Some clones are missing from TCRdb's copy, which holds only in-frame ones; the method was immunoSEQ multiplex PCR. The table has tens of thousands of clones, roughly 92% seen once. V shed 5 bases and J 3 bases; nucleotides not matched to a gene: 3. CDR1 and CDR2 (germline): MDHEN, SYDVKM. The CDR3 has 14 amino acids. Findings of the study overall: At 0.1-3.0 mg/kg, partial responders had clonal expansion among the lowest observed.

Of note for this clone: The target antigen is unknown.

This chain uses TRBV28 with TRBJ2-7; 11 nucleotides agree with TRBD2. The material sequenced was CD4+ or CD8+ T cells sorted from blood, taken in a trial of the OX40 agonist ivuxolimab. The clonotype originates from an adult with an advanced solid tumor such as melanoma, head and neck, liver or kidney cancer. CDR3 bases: TGTGCCAGCAGTCTGGGACTAGCGGACTACGAGCAGTACTTC. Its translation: CASSLGLADYEQYF.